The 8 T cell receptor beta chains below were found in one sample sequenced in a study of T cells in Graves' hyperthyroidism and ophthalmopathy. The investigators amplified TCR beta CDR3 regions from RNA transcripts. The TCR CDR3 was amplified in a first-round RT-PCR using the HTBI primer set. TCRdb used MiXCR to reprocess the multiplex PCR reads, holding one entry per CDR3 protein. The table shows fewer than 300,000 distinct CDR3 sequences, with 25% to 30% occurring only once. The sequenced sample consisted of blood. These receptor sequences come from a middle-aged man with Graves' hyperthyroidism that later progressed to Graves' ophthalmopathy.

The sample holds a few counts of this clonotype. The chain recombines TRBV7-8 with TRBJ2-1, with TRBD2 matching 8 bases. Per germline, CDR1 SGHVS and CDR2 FQNEAQ. CDR3 length: 17 residues. The V segment lost 6 bases and the J segment 4 bases; nucleotides outside the gene matches: 14. CDR3 amino acids: CASSILTGTRIYNEQFF. The CDR3, as DNA: TGTGCCAGCAGTATACTCACCGGGACTAGAATTTACAATGAGCAGTTCTTC.

This clonotype has a count of ten or more. The chain joins TRBV18 to TRBJ2-2; D gene unclear. Trimming pared 1 base from V and 6 bases from J, leaving 9 bases between. Germline V gene data show CDR1 as KGHSH and CDR2 as LQKENI. This CDR3 has 14 residues. CDR3 DNA: TGTGCCAGCTCACCACTGGATATCTCCGGGGAGCTGTTTTTT. Protein product: CASSPLDISGELFF.

The chain has TRBV30 and TRBJ1-2, with TRBD1 identical over 8 bases. Trimming removed 4 bases from V and 8 bases from J; junction bases left unmatched: 9. Germline loops: CDR1 GTSNPN, CDR2 SVGIG (reference sequence). There are 13 residues in the CDR3. The CDR3 nucleotides read TGTGCCTGGAACCCCGGACAGGGTTCGGGCTACACCTTC. Its translation: CAWNPGQGSGYTF. The whole variable domain, filled in from reference TRBV30 and TRBJ1-2, reads SQTIHQWPATLVQPVGSPLSLECTVEGTSNPNLYWYRQAAGRGLQLLFYSVGIGQISSEVPQNLSASRPQDRQFILSSKKLLLSDSGFYLCAWNPGQGSGYTFGSGTRLTVV.

The chain joins TRBV12-5 to TRBJ2-2; D is ambiguous. The CDR3 totals 13 residues. V was trimmed by 8 bases and J by 0 bases, leaving 7 bases between them. Germline V gene lookup returns CDR1 LGHNT and CDR2 FRNRAP. The CDR3 is CASTAPNTGELFF. In DNA form, the CDR3 reads TGTGCTAGTACAGCTCCGAACACCGGGGAGCTGTTTTTT.

This clonotype was counted ten times or more. This sequence joins TRBV29-1 and TRBJ1-5; TRBD1 aligns across 10 bases. This CDR3 region has 14 residues. V was pared by 7 bases and J by 2 bases, with 5 bases of the junction left unmatched. Germline V gives CDR1 SQVTM, CDR2 ANQGSEA. Here the CDR3 reads CSAGQGGGNQPQHF. CDR3 nucleotides: TGCAGCGCCGGACAGGGGGGAGGCAATCAGCCCCAGCATTTT.

This clonotype was counted many times. V and J are TRBV2 and TRBJ2-5; a weak D match, TRBD2 (5 bases). Germline CDR1 reads SNHLY; CDR2 reads FYNNEI. The CDR3 runs 13 residues. Trimming shortened V by 6 bases and J by 7 bases, and 15 bases separated the two germline ends. The CDR3 region is CASSEGDLGTQYF. The CDR3, as DNA: TGTGCCAGCAGCGAGGGTGACCTTGGGACCCAGTACTTC.

Many counts were recorded for this clonotype. The genes are TRBV19 and TRBJ2-7; 11 bases align to TRBD2. The J segment lost 3 bases and the V segment lost 1 base, leaving 2 bases of the junction unmatched. Germline loops: CDR1 LNHDA, CDR2 SQIVND (reference sequence). The CDR3 has 15 amino acids. For the CDR3, the DNA is TGTGCCAGTAGTATAGGTCTAGCGGGAGGCTACGAGCAGTACTTC. This encodes CASSIGLAGGYEQYF. The full variable domain, in which reference TRBV19 and TRBJ2-7 provide the parts outside the CDR3, is DGGITQSPKYLFRKEGQNVTLSCEQNLNHDAMYWYRQDPGQGLRLIYYSQIVNDFQKGDIAEGYSVSREKKESFPLTVTSAQKNPTAFYLCASSIGLAGGYEQYFGPGTRLTVT.

This clonotype was detected many times. The chain recombines TRBV6-4 with TRBJ2-7; TRBD1 might be the D (5 bases). Germline V gene sequence: CDR1 MRHNA, CDR2 SNTAGT. The CDR3 sequence is 16 residues long. V was trimmed by 2 bases and J by 4 bases, leaving 18 bases between them. The CDR3 region is CASSDATEAGNYEQYF. The CDR3 nucleotides read TGTGCCAGCAGTGACGCCACCGAGGCAGGGAATTACGAGCAGTACTTC.